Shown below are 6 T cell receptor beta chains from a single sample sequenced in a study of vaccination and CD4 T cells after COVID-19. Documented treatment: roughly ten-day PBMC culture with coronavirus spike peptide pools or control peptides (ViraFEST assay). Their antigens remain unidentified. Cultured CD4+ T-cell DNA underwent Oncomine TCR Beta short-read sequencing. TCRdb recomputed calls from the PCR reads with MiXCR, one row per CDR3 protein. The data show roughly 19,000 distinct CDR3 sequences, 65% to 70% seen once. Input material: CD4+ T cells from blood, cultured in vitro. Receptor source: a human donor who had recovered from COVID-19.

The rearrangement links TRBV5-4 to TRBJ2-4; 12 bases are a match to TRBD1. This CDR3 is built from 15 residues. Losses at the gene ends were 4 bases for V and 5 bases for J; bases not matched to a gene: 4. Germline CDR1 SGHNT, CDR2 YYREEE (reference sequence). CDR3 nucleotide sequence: TGTGCCAGCAGCCTGGGACAGGGGGCTGAAAACATTCAGTACTTC. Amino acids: CASSLGQGAENIQYF.

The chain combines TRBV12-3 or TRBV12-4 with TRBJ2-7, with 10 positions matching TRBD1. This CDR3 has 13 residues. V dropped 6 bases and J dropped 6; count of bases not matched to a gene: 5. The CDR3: CASSGTGVGEQYF. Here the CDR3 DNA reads TGTGCCAGCAGCGGGACAGGGGTAGGCGAGCAGTACTTC.

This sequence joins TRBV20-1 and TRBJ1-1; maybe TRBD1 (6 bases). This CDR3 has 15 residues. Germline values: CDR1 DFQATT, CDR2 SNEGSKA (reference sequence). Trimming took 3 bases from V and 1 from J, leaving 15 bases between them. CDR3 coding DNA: TGCAGTGCTAGGAAAGGGGGGGTCGGGAACACTGAAGCTTTCTTT. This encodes CSARKGGVGNTEAFF.

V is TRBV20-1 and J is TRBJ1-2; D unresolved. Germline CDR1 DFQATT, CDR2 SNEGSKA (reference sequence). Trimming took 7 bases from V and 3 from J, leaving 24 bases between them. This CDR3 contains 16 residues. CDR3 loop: CSVRTGRAYPYYGYTF. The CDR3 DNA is TGCAGTGTACGCACCGGGAGGGCCTATCCCTACTATGGCTACACCTTC.

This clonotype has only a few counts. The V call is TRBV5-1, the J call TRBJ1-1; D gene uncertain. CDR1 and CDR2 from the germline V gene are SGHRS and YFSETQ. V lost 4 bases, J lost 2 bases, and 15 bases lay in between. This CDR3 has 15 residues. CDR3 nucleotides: TGCGCCAGCAGCCCCCTAACCGGGAGCAACACTGAAGCTTTCTTT. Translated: CASSPLTGSNTEAFF.

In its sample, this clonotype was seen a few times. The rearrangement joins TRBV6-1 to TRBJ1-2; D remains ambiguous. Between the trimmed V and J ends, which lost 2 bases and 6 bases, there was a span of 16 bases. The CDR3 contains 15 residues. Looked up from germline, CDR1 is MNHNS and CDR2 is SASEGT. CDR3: CASSESWGGRDGYTF. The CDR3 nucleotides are TGTGCCAGCAGTGAAAGTTGGGGAGGAAGGGATGGCTACACCTTC.